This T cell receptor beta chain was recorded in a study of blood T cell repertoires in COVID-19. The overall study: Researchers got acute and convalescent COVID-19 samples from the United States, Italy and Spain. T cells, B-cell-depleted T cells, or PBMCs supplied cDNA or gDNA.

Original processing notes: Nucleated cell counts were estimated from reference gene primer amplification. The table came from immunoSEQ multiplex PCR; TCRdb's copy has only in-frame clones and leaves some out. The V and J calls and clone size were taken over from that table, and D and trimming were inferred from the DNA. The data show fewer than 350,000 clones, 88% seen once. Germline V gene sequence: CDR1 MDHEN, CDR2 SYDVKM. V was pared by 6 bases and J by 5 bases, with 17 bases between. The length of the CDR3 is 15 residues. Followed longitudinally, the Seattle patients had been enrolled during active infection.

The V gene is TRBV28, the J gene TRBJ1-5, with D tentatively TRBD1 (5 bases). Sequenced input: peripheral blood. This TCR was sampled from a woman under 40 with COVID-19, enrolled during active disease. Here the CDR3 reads CASRRQGRLDQPQHF. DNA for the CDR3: TGTGCCAGCAGGCGCCAGGGAAGGCTCGATCAGCCCCAGCATTTT.